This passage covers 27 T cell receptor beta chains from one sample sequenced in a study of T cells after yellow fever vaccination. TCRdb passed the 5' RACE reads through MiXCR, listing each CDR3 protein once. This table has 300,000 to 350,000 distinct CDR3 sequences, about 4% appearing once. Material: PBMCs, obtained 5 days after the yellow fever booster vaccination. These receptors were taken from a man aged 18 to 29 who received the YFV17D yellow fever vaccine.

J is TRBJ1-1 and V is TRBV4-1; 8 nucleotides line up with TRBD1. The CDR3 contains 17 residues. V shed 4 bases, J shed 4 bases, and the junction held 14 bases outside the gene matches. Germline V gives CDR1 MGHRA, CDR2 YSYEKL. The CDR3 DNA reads TGCGCCAGCAGCCCCAGGGCAGGGGGCGCGGCTGGCACTGAAGCTTTCTTT. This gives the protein CASSPRAGGAAGTEAFF.

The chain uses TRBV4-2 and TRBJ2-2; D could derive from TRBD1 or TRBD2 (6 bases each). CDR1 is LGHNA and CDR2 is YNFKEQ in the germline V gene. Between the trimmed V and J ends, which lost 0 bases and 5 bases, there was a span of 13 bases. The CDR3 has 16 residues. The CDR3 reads CASSQETGAGTGELFF. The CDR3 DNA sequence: TGTGCCAGCAGCCAAGAAACGGGGGCGGGTACCGGGGAGCTGTTTTTT.

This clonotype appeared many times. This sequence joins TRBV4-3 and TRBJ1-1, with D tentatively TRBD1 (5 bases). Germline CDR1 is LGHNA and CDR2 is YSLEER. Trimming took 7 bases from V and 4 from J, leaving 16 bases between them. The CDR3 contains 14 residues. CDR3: CASTRAGEGTEAFF. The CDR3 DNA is TGCGCCAGCACCCGGGCGGGGGAGGGCACTGAAGCTTTCTTT.

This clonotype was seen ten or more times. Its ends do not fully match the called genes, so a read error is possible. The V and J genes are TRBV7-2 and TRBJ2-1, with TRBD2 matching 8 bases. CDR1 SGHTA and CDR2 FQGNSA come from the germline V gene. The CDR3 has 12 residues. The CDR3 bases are TGTGCCAGCAGCCCAGGGACTAGTTCTGCGGTCTTC. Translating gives CASSPGTSSAVF.

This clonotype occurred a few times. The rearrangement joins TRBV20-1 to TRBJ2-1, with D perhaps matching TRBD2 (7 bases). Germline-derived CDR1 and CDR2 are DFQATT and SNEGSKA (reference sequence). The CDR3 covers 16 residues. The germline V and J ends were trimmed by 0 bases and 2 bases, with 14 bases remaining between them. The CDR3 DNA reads TGCAGTGCTAGAGATTACGGGGGGCCGACCTACAATGAGCAGTTCTTC. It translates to CSARDYGGPTYNEQFF.

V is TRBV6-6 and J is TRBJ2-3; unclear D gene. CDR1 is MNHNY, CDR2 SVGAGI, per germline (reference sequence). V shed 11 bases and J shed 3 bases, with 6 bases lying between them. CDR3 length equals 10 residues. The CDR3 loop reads CAVATDTQYF. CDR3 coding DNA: TGTGCCGTCGCGACAGATACGCAGTATTTT.

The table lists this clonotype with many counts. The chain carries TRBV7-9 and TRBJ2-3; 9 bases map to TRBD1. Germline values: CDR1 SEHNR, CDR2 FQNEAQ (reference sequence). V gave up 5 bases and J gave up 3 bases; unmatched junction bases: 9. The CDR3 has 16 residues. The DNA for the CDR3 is TGTGCCAGCAGCACTCGGACAGGGGTAAGGACAGATACGCAGTATTTT. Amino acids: CASSTRTGVRTDTQYF.

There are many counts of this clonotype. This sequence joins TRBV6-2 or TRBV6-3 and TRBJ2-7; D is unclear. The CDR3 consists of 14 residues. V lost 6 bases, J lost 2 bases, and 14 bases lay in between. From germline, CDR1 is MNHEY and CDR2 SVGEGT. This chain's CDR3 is CASSPAVKTYEQYF. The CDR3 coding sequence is TGTGCCAGCAGCCCAGCCGTGAAGACCTACGAGCAGTACTTC.

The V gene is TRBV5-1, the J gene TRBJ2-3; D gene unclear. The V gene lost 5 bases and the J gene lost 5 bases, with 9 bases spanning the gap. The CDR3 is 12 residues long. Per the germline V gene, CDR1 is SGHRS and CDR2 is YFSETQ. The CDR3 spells CASRVEQDTQYF. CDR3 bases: TGCGCCAGCAGGGTGGAACAAGATACGCAGTATTTT.

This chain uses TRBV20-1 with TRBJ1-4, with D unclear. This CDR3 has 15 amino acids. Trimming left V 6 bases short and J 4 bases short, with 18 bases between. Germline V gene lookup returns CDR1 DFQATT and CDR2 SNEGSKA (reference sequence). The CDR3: CSARPPAGFNEKLFF. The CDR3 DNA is TGCAGTGCCAGACCCCCGGCAGGTTTTAATGAAAAACTGTTTTTT.

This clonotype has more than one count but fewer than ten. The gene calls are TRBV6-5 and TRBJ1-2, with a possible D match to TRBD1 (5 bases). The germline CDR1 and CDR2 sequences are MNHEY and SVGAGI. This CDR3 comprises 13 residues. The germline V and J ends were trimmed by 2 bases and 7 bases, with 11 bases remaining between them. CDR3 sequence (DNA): TGTGCCAGCAGTTACGACGGGACTTCTGGCTACACCTTC. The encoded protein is CASSYDGTSGYTF.

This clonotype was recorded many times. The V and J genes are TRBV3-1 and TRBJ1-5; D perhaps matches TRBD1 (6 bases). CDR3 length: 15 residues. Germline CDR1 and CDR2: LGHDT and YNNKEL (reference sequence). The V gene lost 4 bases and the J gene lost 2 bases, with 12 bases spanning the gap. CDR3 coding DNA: TGTGCCAGCAGCCCTGCGGGGGGCGGCAATCAGCCCCAGCATTTT. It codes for CASSPAGGGNQPQHF.

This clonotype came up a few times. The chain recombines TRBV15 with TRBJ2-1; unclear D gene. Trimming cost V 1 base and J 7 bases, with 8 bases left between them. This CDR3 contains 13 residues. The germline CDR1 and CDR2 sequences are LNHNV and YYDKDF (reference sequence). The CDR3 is CATSRGEENEQFF. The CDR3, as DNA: TGTGCCACCAGCAGAGGGGAAGAGAATGAGCAGTTCTTC.

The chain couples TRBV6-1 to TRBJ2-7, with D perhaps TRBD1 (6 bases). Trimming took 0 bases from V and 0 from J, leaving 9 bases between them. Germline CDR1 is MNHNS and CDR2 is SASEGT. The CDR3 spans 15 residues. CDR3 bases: TGTGCCAGCAGTGAAGCAGGACAGAGCTCCTACGAGCAGTACGTC. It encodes CASSEAGQSSYEQYV.

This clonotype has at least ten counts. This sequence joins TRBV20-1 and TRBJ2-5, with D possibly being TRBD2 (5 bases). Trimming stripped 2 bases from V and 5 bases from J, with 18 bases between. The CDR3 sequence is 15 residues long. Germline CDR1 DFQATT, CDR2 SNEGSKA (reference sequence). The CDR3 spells CSARRAEAPAETQYF. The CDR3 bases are TGCAGTGCTAGACGGGCGGAGGCGCCGGCGGAGACCCAGTACTTC.

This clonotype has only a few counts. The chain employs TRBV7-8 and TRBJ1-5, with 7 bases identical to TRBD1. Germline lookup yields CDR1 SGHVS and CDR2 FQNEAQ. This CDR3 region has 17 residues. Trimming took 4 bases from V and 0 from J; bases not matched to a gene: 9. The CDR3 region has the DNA TGTGCCAGCAGCTCAGGGGGGGGACAGCCTAGCAATCAGCCCCAGCATTTT. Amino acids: CASSSGGGQPSNQPQHF.

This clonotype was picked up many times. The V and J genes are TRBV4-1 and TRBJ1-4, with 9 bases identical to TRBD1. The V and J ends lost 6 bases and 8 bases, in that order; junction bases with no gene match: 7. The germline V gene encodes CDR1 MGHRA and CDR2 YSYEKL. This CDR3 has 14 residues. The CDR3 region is CASRTGGWGEKLFF. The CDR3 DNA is TGCGCCAGCAGGACAGGGGGATGGGGAGAAAAACTGTTTTTT.

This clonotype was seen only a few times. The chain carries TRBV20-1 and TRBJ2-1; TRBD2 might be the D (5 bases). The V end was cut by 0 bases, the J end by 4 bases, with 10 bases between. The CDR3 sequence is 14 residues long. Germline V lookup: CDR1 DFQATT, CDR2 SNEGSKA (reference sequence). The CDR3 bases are TGCAGTGCTAGAGACGCGGACTCGTACAATGAGCAGTTCTTC. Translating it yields CSARDADSYNEQFF.

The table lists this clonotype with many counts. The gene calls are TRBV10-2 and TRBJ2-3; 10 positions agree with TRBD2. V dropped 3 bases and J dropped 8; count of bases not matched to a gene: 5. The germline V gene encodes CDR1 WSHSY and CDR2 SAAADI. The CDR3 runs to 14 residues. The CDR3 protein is CASSEAGGRGTQYF. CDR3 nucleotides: TGCGCCAGCAGTGAAGCGGGGGGGCGGGGTACGCAGTATTTT.

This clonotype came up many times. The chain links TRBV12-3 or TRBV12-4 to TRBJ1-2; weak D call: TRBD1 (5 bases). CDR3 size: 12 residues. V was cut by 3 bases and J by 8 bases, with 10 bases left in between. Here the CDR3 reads CASSFMWGGYTF. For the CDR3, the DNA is TGTGCCAGCAGTTTCATGTGGGGGGGCTACACCTTC.

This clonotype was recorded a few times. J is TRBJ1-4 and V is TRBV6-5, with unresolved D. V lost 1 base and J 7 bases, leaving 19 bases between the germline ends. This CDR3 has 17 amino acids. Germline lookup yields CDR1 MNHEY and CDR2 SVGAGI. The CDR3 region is CASSYYLAYARGEKLFF. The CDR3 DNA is TGTGCCAGCAGTTACTACCTAGCTTACGCGCGCGGTGAAAAACTGTTTTTT.

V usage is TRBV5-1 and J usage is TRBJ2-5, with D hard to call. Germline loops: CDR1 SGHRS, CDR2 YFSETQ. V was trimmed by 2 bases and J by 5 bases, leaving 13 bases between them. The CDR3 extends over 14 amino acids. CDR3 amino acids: CASSFSVSGETQYF. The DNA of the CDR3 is TGCGCCAGCAGCTTCTCAGTTTCCGGCGAGACCCAGTACTTC.

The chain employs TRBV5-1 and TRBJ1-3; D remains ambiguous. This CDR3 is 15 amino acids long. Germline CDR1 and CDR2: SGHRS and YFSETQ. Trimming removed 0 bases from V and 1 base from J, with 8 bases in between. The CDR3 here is CASSLDYESGNTIYF. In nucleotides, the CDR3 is TGCGCCAGCAGCTTGGATTACGAATCTGGAAACACCATATATTTT.

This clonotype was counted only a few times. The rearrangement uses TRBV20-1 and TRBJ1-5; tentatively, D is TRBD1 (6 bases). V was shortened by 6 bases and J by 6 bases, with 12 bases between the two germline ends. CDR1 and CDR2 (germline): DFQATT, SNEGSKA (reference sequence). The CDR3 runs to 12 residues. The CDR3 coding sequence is TGCAGTGCCCTAAACAGGGCTCAGCCCCAGCATTTT. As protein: CSALNRAQPQHF.

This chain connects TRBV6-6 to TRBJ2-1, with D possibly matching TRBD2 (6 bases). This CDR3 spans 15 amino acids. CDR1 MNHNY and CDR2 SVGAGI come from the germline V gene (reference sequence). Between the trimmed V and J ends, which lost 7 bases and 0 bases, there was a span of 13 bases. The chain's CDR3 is CASNPTGSSYNEQFF. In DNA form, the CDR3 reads TGTGCCAGCAACCCGACCGGGAGCTCCTACAATGAGCAGTTCTTC.

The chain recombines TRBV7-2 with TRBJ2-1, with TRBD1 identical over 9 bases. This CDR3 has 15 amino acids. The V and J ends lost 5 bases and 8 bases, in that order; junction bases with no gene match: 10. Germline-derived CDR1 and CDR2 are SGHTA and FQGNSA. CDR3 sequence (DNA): TGTGCCAGCAGCCGGTGGACAGGGGAGCGTGATGAGCAGTTCTTC. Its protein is CASSRWTGERDEQFF.

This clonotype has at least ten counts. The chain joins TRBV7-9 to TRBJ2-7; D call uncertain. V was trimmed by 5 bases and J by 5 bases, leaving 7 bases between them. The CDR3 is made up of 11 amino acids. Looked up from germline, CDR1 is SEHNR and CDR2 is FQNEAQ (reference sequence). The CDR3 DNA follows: TGTGCCAGCAGCCGATCCAACGAGCAGTACTTC. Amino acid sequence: CASSRSNEQYF.